This T cell receptor beta chain was identified during a study of PD-1 blockade in classical Hodgkin lymphoma. The study's findings and limits: Why the repertoires differ is still unclear, perhaps disease activity or prior therapy.

There was relapse after autologous stem cell transplantation in every patient, and there was variation in brentuximab vedotin exposure. Thawed PBMCs were the source of CD4+ T cells, purified by magnetic negative selection. Classifying best responses yielded complete response, partial response or progressive disease. This clone was observed once. Its antigen remains unknown. CDR1 is MDHEN and CDR2 is SYDVKM in the germline V gene. Trimming stripped 5 bases from V and 5 bases from J, with 15 bases between. The CDR3 totals 14 residues. Method: immunoSEQ multiplex PCR; TCRdb's copy keeps in-frame clones and lacks some. The sample consists of tens of thousands of clones, 65% to 80% of them appearing once.

The rearrangement links TRBV28 to TRBJ2-5; possibly TRBD1 for D (7 bases). This material consisted of CD4+ T cells from blood, taken at baseline. The clonotype was recovered from a human donor with classical Hodgkin lymphoma. The CDR3 is CASSPMTGRETQYF. CDR3 DNA sequence: TGTGCCAGCAGTCCTATGACAGGGAGGGAGACCCAGTACTTC.